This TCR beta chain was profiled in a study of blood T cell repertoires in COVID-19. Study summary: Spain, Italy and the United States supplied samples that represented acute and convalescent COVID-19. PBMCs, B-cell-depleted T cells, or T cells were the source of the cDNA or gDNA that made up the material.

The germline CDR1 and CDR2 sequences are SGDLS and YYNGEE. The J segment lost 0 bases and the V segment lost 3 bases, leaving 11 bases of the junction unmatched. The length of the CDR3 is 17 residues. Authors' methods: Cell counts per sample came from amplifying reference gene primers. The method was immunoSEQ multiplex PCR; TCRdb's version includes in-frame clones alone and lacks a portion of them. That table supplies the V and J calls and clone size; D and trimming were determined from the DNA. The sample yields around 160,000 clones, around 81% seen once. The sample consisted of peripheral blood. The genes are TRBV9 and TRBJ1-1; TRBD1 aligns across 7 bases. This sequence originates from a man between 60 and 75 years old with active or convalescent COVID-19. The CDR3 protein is CASSGHRGGGMNTEAFF. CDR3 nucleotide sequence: TGTGCCAGCAGCGGGCACAGGGGCGGTGGTATGAACACTGAAGCTTTCTTT.